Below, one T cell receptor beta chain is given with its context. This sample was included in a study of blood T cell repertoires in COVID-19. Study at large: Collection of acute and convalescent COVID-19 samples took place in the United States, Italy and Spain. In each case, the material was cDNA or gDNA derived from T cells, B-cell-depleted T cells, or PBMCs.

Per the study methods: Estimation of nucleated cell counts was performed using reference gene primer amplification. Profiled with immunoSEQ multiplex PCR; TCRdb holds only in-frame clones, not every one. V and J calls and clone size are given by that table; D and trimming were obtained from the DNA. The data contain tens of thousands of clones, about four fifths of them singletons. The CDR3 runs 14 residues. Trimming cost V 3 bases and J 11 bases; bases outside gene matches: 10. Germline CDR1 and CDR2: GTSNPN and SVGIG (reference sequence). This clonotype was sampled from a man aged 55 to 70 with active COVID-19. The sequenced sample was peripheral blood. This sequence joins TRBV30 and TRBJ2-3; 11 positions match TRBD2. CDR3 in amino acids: CAWRLSGRASEQYF. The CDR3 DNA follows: TGTGCCTGGAGACTTAGCGGGAGGGCCTCTGAGCAGTATTTT.